This T cell receptor (beta chain) is drawn from a study of cytomegalovirus exposure and HLA in healthy donors. General observations from the study: Later, an analysis found that common viral pathogens appeared to be linked with several of the most significant clusters.

V lost 4 bases, J lost 4 bases, and 3 bases stayed unmatched. The CDR3 has 14 amino acids. Germline CDR1 is MNHNS and CDR2 is SASEGT. To note about this clone: The antigen is not known.

Primers for the PCR totalled 60 Vbeta and 13 Jbeta. The protocol was immunoSEQ multiplex PCR, while the TCRdb copy is restricted to in-frame clones and leaves out a portion. The sample carries 170,000 or so clones, around 80% recorded once. The origin of this receptor is a male donor in good health and CMV-seropositive. The sequencing input was PBMCs. The chain combines TRBV6-1 with TRBJ1-3, with TRBD1 matching 8 bases. Here the CDR3 DNA reads TGTGCCAGCAGTGTCAGGGGGCAAGGAAACACCATATATTTT. Protein sequence: CASSVRGQGNTIYF.